This TCR beta chain comes out of a study of CD8 T cells in Susac syndrome. From germline, CDR1 is PRHDT and CDR2 FYEKMQ (reference sequence). J gave up 6 bases and V 5 bases, and 14 bases lay outside the gene matches. The CDR3 length is 17 residues. When the RNA was reverse transcribed, random hexamers were used with an input of about 0.45 to 1 ug. TCRdb itself ran the immunoSEQ multiplex PCR reads through MiXCR, one entry per CDR3 protein. Of fewer than 250,000 distinct CDR3 sequences in the sample, 92% were seen once. This clonotype originated in a human donor with multiple sclerosis. Specimen: CD8+ T cells from PBMCs. The chain couples TRBV13 to TRBJ2-2; 8 bases are a match to TRBD1. The CDR3 region is CASSPADRASAAGELFF. CDR3 DNA sequence: TGTGCCAGCAGCCCAGCGGACAGGGCGTCGGCAGCCGGGGAGCTGTTTTTT. Full variable domain (outside the CDR3, taken from reference TRBV13 and TRBJ2-2): AAGVIQSPRHLIKEKRETATLKCYPIPRHDTVYWYQQGPGQDPQFLISFYEKMQSDKGSIPDRFSAQQFSDYHSELNMSSLELGDSALYFCASSPADRASAAGELFFGEGSRLTVL.